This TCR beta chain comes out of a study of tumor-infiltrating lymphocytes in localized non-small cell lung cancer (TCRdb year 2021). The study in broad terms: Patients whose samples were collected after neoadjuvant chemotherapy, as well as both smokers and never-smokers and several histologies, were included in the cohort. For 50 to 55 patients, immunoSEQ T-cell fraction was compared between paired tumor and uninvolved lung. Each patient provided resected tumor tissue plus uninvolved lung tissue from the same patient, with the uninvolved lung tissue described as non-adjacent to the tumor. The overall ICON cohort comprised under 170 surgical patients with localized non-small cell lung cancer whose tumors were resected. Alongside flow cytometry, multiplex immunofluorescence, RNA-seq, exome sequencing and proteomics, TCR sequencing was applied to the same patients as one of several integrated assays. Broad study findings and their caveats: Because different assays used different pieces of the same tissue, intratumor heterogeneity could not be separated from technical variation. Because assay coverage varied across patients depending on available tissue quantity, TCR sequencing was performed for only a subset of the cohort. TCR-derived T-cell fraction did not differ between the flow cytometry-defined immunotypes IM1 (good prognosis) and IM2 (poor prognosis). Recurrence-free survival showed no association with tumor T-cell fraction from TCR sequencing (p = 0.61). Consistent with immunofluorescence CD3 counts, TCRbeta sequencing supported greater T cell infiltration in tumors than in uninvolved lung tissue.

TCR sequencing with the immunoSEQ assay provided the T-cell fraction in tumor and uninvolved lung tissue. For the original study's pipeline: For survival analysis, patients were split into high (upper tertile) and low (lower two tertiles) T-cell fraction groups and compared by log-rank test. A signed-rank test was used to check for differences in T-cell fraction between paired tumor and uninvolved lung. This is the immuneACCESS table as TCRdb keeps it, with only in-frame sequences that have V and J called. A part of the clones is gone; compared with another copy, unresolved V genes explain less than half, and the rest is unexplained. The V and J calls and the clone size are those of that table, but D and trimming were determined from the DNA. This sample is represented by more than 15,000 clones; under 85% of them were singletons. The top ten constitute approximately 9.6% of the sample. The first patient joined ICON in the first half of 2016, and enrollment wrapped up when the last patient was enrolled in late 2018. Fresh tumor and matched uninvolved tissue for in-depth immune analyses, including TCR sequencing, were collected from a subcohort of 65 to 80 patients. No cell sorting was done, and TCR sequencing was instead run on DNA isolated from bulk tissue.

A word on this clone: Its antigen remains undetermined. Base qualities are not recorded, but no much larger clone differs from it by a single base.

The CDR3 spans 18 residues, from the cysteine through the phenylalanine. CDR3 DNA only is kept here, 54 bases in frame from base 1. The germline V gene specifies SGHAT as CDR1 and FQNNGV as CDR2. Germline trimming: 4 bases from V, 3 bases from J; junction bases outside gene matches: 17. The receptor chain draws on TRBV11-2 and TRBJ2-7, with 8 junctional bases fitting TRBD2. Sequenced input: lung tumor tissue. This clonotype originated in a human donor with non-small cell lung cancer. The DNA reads TGTGCCAGCAGCTCCAGGGAGGGTTTACTAGCGGCATACTACGAGCAGTACTTC. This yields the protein CASSSREGLLAAYYEQYF. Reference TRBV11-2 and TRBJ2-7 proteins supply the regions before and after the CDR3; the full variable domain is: EAGVAQSPRYKIIEKRQSVAFWCNPISGHATLYWYQQILGQGPKLLIQFQNNGVVDDSQLPKDRFSAERLKGVDSTLKIQPAKLEDSAVYLCASSSREGLLAAYYEQYFGPGTRLTVT.